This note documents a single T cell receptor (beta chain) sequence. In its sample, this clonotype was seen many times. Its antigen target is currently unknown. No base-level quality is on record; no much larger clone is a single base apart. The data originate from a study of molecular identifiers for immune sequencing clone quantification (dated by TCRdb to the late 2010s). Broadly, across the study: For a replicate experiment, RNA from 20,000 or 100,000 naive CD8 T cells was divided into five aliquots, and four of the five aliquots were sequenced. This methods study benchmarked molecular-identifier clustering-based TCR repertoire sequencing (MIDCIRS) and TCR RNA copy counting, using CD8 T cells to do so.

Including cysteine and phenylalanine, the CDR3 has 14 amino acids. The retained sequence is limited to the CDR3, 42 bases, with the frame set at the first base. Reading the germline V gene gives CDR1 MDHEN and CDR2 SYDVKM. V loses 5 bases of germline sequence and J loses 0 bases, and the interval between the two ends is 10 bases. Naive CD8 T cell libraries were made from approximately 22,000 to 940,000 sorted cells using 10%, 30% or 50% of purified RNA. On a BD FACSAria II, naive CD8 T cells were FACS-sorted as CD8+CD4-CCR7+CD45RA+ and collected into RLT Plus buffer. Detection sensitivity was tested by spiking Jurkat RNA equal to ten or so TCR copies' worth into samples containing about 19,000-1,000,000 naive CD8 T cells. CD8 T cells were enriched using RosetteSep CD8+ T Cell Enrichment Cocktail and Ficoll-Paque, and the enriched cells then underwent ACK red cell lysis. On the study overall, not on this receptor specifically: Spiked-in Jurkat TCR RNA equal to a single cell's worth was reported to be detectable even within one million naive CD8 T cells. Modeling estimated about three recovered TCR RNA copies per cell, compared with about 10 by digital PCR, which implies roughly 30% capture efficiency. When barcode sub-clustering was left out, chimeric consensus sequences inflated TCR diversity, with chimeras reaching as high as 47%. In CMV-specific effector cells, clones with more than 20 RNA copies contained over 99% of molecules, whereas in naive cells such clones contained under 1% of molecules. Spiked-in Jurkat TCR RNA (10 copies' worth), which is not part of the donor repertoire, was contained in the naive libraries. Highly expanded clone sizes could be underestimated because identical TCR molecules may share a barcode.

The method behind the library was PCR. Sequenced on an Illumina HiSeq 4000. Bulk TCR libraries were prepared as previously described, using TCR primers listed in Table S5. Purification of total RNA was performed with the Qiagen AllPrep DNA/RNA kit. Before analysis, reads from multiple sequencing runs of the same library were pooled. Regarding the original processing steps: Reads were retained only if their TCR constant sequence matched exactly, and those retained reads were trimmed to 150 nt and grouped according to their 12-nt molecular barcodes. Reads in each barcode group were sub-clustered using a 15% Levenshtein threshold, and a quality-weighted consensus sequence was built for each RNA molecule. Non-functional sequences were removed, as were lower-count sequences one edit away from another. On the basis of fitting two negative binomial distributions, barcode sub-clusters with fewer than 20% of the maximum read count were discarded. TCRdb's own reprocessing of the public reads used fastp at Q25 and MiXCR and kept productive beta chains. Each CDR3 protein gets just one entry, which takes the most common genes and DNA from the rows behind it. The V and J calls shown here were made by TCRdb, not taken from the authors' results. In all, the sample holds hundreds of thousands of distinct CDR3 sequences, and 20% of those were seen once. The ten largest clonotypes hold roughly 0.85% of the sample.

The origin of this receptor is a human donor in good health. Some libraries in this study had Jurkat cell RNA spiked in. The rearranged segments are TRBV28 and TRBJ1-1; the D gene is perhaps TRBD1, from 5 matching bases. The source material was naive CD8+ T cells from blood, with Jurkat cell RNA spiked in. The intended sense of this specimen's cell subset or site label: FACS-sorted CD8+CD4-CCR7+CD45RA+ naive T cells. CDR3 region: CASSLTVLNTEAFF. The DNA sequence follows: TGTGCCAGCAGTCTGACAGTGTTGAACACTGAAGCTTTCTTT.